This T cell receptor (beta chain) was recorded in a study of blood T cells in healthy people across ages. Whole-study findings and limits: The authors considered diversity estimates from one million T cells to be underestimates.

V lost 0 bases, J lost 6 bases, and 14 bases lay in between. This CDR3 is built from 15 residues. Germline-derived CDR1 and CDR2 are LNHNV and YYDKDF (reference sequence). In the case of this clonotype: The target antigen is unknown.

For the second PCR, which ran for roughly 6 to 11 cycles, a sample-barcoded 5' primer and a J-beta primer mix were used. TCRdb reprocessed the 5' RACE reads via MiXCR and lists one record per CDR3 protein. The repertoire holds about 780,000 distinct CDR3 sequences, with around 24% as singletons. The sample was also linked to a second study, of T cells of mothers and their children.

This chain links TRBV15 with TRBJ1-2, with D tentatively TRBD1 (6 bases). The material sequenced was blood. This receptor was identified in a boy aged 10-17 years in good health. The CDR3 loop is CATSRDRGNWDGYTF. CDR3 nucleotide sequence: TGTGCCACCAGCAGAGACAGGGGCAACTGGGATGGCTACACCTTC.